The 14 T cell receptor beta chains below come from one sample, sequenced in a study of T cells after yellow fever vaccination. TCRdb ran MiXCR on the 5' RACE reads and lists one entry per CDR3 protein. The profile shows 170,000 or so distinct CDR3 sequences, 5.5% to 8% of them singletons. Source: CD4+ T cells sorted from PBMCs, taken on the day of the first yellow fever vaccination. These receptors were obtained from a man aged 18-30 years who received the YFV17D yellow fever vaccine.

The sample holds many counts of this clonotype. This sequence joins TRBV14 and TRBJ2-1; 7 nucleotides match TRBD1. CDR1 is SGHDN, CDR2 FVKESK, per germline. There are 14 residues in the CDR3. V gave up 3 bases and J gave up 9 bases; unmatched junction bases: 8. DNA of the CDR3: TGTGCCAGCAGCCAGTACAGGGGTATCTCTGAGCAGTTCTTC. It is translated as CASSQYRGISEQFF. Based on the CDR3 plus reference TRBV14 and TRBJ2-1, the full variable domain is EAGVTQFPSHSVIEKGQTVTLRCDPISGHDNLYWYRRVMGKEIKFLLHFVKESKQDESGMPNNRFLAERTGGTYSTLKVQPAELEDSGVYFCASSQYRGISEQFFGPGTRLTVL.

In this sample, this clonotype turned up many times. The chain joins TRBV5-1 to TRBJ2-5, with unresolved D. The V gene's germline CDR1 is SGHRS and CDR2 YFSETQ. The CDR3 is made up of 16 amino acids. V was trimmed by 2 bases and J by 2 bases, leaving 16 bases between them. The CDR3 loop is CASSLATSSGQETQYF. The CDR3 bases are TGCGCCAGCAGCTTAGCAACCAGTAGTGGGCAAGAGACCCAGTACTTC.

This clonotype was detected a few times. V gene TRBV5-1 combines with J gene TRBJ1-1; TRBD1 matches 7 bases. V was clipped by 5 bases and J by 5 bases; unmatched bases: 9. This CDR3 comprises 14 residues. CDR1 and CDR2 from the germline V gene are SGHRS and YFSETQ. This CDR3 is CASRTGTVGTEAFF. DNA for the CDR3: TGCGCCAGCAGAACCGGGACAGTTGGTACTGAAGCTTTCTTT.

The chain recombines TRBV7-9 with TRBJ1-2; D unresolved. The V gene's germline CDR1 is SEHNR and CDR2 FQNEAQ (reference sequence). Trimming stripped 1 base from V and 0 bases from J, with 9 bases between. The CDR3 has 15 residues. CDR3 bases: TGTGCCAGCAGCTTAGATCCCCACGCTAACTATGGCTACACCTTC. As protein: CASSLDPHANYGYTF.

This clonotype was detected ten times or more. The chain joins TRBV12-3 or TRBV12-4 to TRBJ2-3; 10 bases map to TRBD2. The CDR3 is made up of 15 amino acids. Trimming cost V 6 bases and J 1 base; bases outside gene matches: 4. The CDR3 protein is CASRIAGGGTDTQYF. DNA for the CDR3: TGTGCCAGCAGGATAGCGGGGGGCGGCACAGATACGCAGTATTTT.

This clonotype was picked up a small number of times. This rearrangement joins TRBV6-6 to TRBJ2-1; D call uncertain. CDR3 length equals 11 residues. Trimming took off 4 bases at V and 12 bases at J, with 10 bases between the two ends. Germline V lookup: CDR1 MNHNY, CDR2 SVGAGI (reference sequence). The CDR3, as DNA: TGTGCCAGCAGTTTTGAAGGTGGGCAGTTCTTC. Its translation: CASSFEGGQFF.

This clonotype was seen a handful of times. This rearrangement joins TRBV19 to TRBJ2-3, with D hard to call. The CDR3 extends over 11 amino acids. From germline, CDR1 is LNHDA and CDR2 SQIVND (reference sequence). Trimming removed 1 base from V and 10 bases from J, with 6 bases in between. DNA of the CDR3: TGTGCCAGTAGTATAGGTGTCGCGCAGTATTTT. This gives the protein CASSIGVAQYF.

The chain employs TRBV6-2 or TRBV6-3 and TRBJ2-3; 8 bases are a match to TRBD2. Germline V gene sequence: CDR1 MNHEY, CDR2 SVGEGT. The CDR3 covers 16 residues. Germline trimming cut 6 bases from V and 2 bases from J; bases unmatched to any gene: 10. CDR3 region: CASSRPSGGFTDTQYF. CDR3 DNA: TGTGCCAGCAGCCGACCGAGCGGGGGTTTCACAGATACGCAGTATTTT.

This clonotype was found a few times. The chain links TRBV18 to TRBJ1-1, with D unclear. The germline gives CDR1 KGHSH, CDR2 LQKENI. V was pared by 6 bases and J by 3 bases, with 11 bases between. The CDR3 covers 13 residues. CDR3 amino acids: CASSQYGDTEAFF. The CDR3 DNA reads TGTGCCAGCTCTCAATATGGGGACACTGAAGCTTTCTTT.

This clonotype appeared a few times. The rearrangement uses TRBV11-2 and TRBJ2-3; D may match TRBD1 or TRBD2 (6 bases each). Germline assignment: CDR1 SGHAT and CDR2 FQNNGV. The ends were cut back, 5 bases at V and 10 bases at J, with 25 bases in the middle. The CDR3 spans 16 residues. The CDR3 sequence is CASSPYPRGAITSQYF. The CDR3 DNA is TGTGCCAGCAGCCCGTACCCAAGGGGGGCTATTACATCGCAGTATTTT.

The J gene is TRBJ2-2, the V gene TRBV6-1, with 12 bases fitting TRBD1. Germline lookup yields CDR1 MNHNS and CDR2 SASEGT. The junction had 8 bases not matched to a gene; V was cut back by 6 bases and J by 3 bases. This CDR3 is 17 amino acids long. For the CDR3, the DNA is TGTGCCAGCAGCCCCTTGGGACAGGGGGCCGACACCGGGGAGCTGTTTTTT. Translation: CASSPLGQGADTGELFF.

A few counts support this clonotype. V gene TRBV5-4 combines with J gene TRBJ2-1, with D uncertain. V was clipped by 4 bases and J by 0 bases, with 14 bases between them. Per the germline V gene, CDR1 is SGHNT and CDR2 is YYREEE (reference sequence). This CDR3 has 16 amino acids. This chain's CDR3 is CASSPDEGGSYNEQFF. The DNA of the CDR3 is TGTGCCAGCAGCCCTGACGAAGGCGGCTCCTACAATGAGCAGTTCTTC.

This clonotype was seen repeatedly, ten times or more. The chain combines TRBV6-2 or TRBV6-3 with TRBJ2-5; D is perhaps TRBD2 (5 bases). V lost 5 bases and J 4 bases, leaving 11 bases between the germline ends. Germline assignment: CDR1 MNHEY and CDR2 SVGEGT. The CDR3 spans 13 residues. This chain's CDR3 is CASSRIEGETQYF. DNA for the CDR3: TGTGCCAGCAGTCGAATCGAGGGAGAGACCCAGTACTTC.

J is TRBJ1-6 and V is TRBV29-1; D perhaps matches TRBD1 (6 bases). Trimming took 6 bases from V and 0 from J, leaving 9 bases between them. The germline gives CDR1 SQVTM, CDR2 ANQGSEA. The CDR3 is 14 residues long. DNA for the CDR3: TGCAGCGTGAGGACAGCCTCCTATAATTCACCCCTCCACTTT. Amino acids: CSVRTASYNSPLHF.